This T cell receptor (beta chain) was identified in a study of T cell repertoires in cytomegalovirus infection. Study in general: Used in the study were CMV epitopes, some recently identified and HLA-C-restricted, others well-studied and HLA-B-restricted. Both a matching HLA type and CMV infection were indicated by public TCR beta signatures.

Of note for this clonotype: Its antigen remains unknown.

The germline V gene encodes CDR1 SGHDT and CDR2 YYEEEE. Trimming left V 0 bases short and J 3 bases short, with 17 bases between. The CDR3 extends over 17 amino acids. Using its own MiXCR run on the reads, TCRdb lists one record per CDR3 protein. The data contain under 500,000 distinct CDR3 sequences, roughly 46% of them singletons. Material: cultured PBMCs, obtained from culture after CMV antigen stimulation. This TCR derives from a human donor in good health (CMV status not recorded). Some clones in this sample may be carry-over from other donors' samples. This rearrangement joins TRBV5-6 to TRBJ2-3, with D possibly matching TRBD2 (5 bases). The DNA of the CDR3 is TGTGCCAGCAGCTTGGCCCCCGGAGTAGCGAGGACAGATACGCAGTATTTT. It encodes CASSLAPGVARTDTQYF. The complete variable domain, with remaining parts taken from reference TRBV5-6 and TRBJ2-3, reads DAGVTQSPTHLIKTRGQQVTLRCSPKSGHDTVSWYQQALGQGPQFIFQYYEEEERQRGNFPDRFSGHQFPNYSSELNVNALLLGDSALYLCASSLAPGVARTDTQYFGPGTRLTVL.